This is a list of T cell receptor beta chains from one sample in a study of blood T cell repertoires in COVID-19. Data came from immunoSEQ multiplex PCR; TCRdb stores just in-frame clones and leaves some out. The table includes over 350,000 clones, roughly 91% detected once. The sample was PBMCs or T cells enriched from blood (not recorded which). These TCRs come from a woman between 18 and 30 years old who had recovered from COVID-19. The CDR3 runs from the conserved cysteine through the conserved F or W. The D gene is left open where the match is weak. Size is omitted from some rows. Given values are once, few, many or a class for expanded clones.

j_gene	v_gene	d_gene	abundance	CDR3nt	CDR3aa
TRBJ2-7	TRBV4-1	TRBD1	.	TGCGCCAGCAGCCTCCGGGACAGGGCCTACGAGCAGTACTTC	CASSLRDRAYEQYF
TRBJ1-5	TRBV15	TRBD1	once	TGTGCCACCAGCAGAGGTGGGACAGGACTATATAGCAATCAGCCCCAGCATTTT	CATSRGGTGLYSNQPQHF
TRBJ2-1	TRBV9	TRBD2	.	TGTGCCAGCAGCTCGCGGGGGAAGGGAGCCTACAATGAGCAGTTCTTC	CASSSRGKGAYNEQFF
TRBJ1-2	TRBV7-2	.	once	TGTGCCAGCAGCTTAGAGGGGTATGGCTACACCTTC	CASSLEGYGYTF
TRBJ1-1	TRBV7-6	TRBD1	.	TGTGCCAGCAGCCGGGGACAGGGGGCGAAATACACTGAAGCTTTCTTT	CASSRGQGAKYTEAFF
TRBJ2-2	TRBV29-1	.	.	TGCAGCGTCGGTTTAGCTTTCACCGGGGAGCTGTTTTTT	CSVGLAFTGELFF
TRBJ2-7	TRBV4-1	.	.	TGCGCCAGCAGCCAAGATCGACAGAACCTCTACGAGCAGTACTTC	CASSQDRQNLYEQYF
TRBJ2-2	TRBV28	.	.	TGTGCCAGCAGTCTCCCCCTCGGGGGAACCGGGGAGCTGTTTTTT	CASSLPLGGTGELFF
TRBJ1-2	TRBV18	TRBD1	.	TGTGCCAGCTCACCTCCGGGACAGGGGATAAATGGCTACACCTTC	CASSPPGQGINGYTF
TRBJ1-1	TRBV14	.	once	TGTGCCAGCAGCCAACAAGGGGCGCGTACTGAAGCTTTCTTT	CASSQQGARTEAFF
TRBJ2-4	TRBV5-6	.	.	TGTGCCAGCAGCTTGGGAGCGCCAGCCAAAAACATTCAGTACTTC	CASSLGAPAKNIQYF
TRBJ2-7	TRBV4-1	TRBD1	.	TGCGCCAGCAGCCCATCGGGACAGGGGGATTACGAGCAGTACTTC	CASSPSGQGDYEQYF
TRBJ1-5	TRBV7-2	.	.	TGTGCCAGCAGCGTAGAGGGGGGAGGGGGGCCCCAGCATTTT	CASSVEGGGGPQHF
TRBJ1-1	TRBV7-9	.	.	TGTGCCAGCAGCTATAGCGGGGCAGAACTCGAAGCTTTCTTT	CASSYSGAELEAFF
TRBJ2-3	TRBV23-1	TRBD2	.	TGCGCCATACTATCCGGGGACGGACTAGCGGGGGGACAACCTAGCACAGATACGCAGTATTTT	CAILSGDGLAGGQPSTDTQYF
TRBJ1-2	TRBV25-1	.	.	TGTGCCAGCAGTGAACGGAGGGGCCCCCTCTATGGCTACACCTTC	CASSERRGPLYGYTF
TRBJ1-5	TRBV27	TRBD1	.	TGTGCCAGCAGAACGACAGGGGGCGAACAGCCCCAGCATTTT	CASRTTGGEQPQHF
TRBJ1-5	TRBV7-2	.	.	TGTGCCAGCAGCTCCGGACTTTTTAGCAATCAGCCCCAGCATTTT	CASSSGLFSNQPQHF
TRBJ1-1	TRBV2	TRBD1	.	TGTGCCAGTAAACTGGACAGGGTTTCCGTGGGGGGAACTGAAGCTTTCTTT	CASKLDRVSVGGTEAFF
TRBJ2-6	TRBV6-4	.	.	TGTGCCAGCAGTGACTCGAATTCAGATTCTGGGGCCAACGTCCTGACTTTC	CASSDSNSDSGANVLTF
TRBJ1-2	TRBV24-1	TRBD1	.	TGTGCCACCTCGGACAGGAACTATGGCTACACCTTC	CATSDRNYGYTF
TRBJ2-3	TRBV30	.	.	TGTGCCTGGAGTGTAGTGGGGCTCACAGATACGCAGTATTTT	CAWSVVGLTDTQYF
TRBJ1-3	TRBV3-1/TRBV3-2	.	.	TGTGCCAGCAGCGGGCACAGTACTGGAAACACCATATATTTT	CASSGHSTGNTIYF
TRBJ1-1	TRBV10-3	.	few	TGTGCCATCAGGGGGGGAGGGGGCACTGAAGCTTTCTTT	CAIRGGGGTEAFF
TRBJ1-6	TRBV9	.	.	TGTGCCAGCAGCGTAGGGAGGGCAGGGCTCTCGTCACCCCTCCACTTT	CASSVGRAGLSSPLHF
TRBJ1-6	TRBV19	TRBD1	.	TGTGCCAGTAGTTTCCGGACAGGGAGCTCCTATAATTCACCCCTCCACTTT	CASSFRTGSSYNSPLHF
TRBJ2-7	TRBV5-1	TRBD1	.	TGCGCCAGCAGCGTGACAGGGATGTACGAGCAGTACTTC	CASSVTGMYEQYF
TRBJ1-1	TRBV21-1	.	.	TGTGCCAGCACACTTCGGGGAACTGAAGCTTTCTTT	CASTLRGTEAFF
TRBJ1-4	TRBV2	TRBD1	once	TGTGCCAGCAGTCCGGGACAGGGTTATGAAAAACTGTTTTTT	CASSPGQGYEKLFF
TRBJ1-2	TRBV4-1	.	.	TGCGCCAGCAGCCGGGCAGGGGACTATGGCTACACCTTC	CASSRAGDYGYTF
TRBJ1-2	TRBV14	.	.	TGTGCCAGCAGACGAACAGGGCAGAGAGGCGGCTACACCTTC	CASRRTGQRGGYTF
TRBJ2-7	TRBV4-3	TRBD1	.	TGCGCCAGCAGCCAAGACGTACAGGGGTTCTACGAGCAGTACTTC	CASSQDVQGFYEQYF
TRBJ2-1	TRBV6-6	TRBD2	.	TGTGCCAGCAGTCTCCTAGGGACTAGCGGGAGACACAATGAGCAGTTCTTC	CASSLLGTSGRHNEQFF
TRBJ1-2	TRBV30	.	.	TGTGCCTGGATGAGAAATGAGAATCCTCGGGGCTACACCTTC	CAWMRNENPRGYTF
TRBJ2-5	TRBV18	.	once	TGTGCCAGCTCACGAGCCCAAGAGACCCAGTACTTC	CASSRAQETQYF
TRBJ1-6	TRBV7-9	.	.	TGTGCCAGCAGCCAGTCCTCAAAGGGAGCCGTTTCACCCCTCCACTTT	CASSQSSKGAVSPLHF
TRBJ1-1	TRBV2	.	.	TGTGCCAGCAGTGAATCCCACTACCCTAAAGCTTTCTTT	CASSESHYPKAFF